These T cell receptor beta chains were read from a single sample in a study of cytomegalovirus exposure and HLA in healthy donors. Method: immunoSEQ multiplex PCR; TCRdb's copy keeps in-frame clones and lacks some. Among over 100,000 clones listed, about three quarters were seen once. The sample comprised PBMCs. Every receptor here comes from a female donor in good health and CMV-seropositive. Both conserved end residues are part of each CDR3.

cdr3_aa,j_call,v_call
CASSLRTSGAYNEQFF,TRBJ2-1,TRBV5-1
CASSITGQETQYF,TRBJ2-5,TRBV5-5
CASSMGLAGGLQETQYF,TRBJ2-5,TRBV5-1
CASSSERGAPPKQFF,TRBJ2-1,TRBV7-3
CASSLDRDRGYNEQFF,TRBJ2-1,TRBV7-2
CASSSHRDSISYEQYF,TRBJ2-7,TRBV27
CASSLQGDGANVLTF,TRBJ2-6,TRBV18
CASSPQAHYGYTF,TRBJ1-2,TRBV14
CASSVTPTAGTSNEQFF,TRBJ2-1,TRBV9
CASSMRAGGTQPQHF,TRBJ1-5,TRBV19
CASSEGVGTGNYEQYF,TRBJ2-7,TRBV7-6
CASSLVAGGASKQQYF,TRBJ2-7,TRBV5-1
CASSDRAVDTIYF,TRBJ1-3,TRBV19
CASSDVYSQETQYF,TRBJ2-5,TRBV6-1
CASSLVGEATEAFF,TRBJ1-1,TRBV5-1
CATRNQFGTGDEKLFF,TRBJ1-4,TRBV15
CASSTKTGTSGRQYF,TRBJ2-3,TRBV7-9
CASSEGFPSGGSNTGELFF,TRBJ2-2,TRBV2
CASSLSFRGRGLGEAFF,TRBJ1-1,TRBV5-5
CASSPWTGQVRASQETQYF,TRBJ2-5,TRBV5-1
CASSQSFQGGMRETQYF,TRBJ2-5,TRBV4-1
CSVERGTGGLNEQFF,TRBJ2-1,TRBV29-1
CASSPRGTGTEAFF,TRBJ1-1,TRBV18
CASSIGQSNQLQHF,TRBJ1-5,TRBV2
CASSSIKDRGAYEQYF,TRBJ2-7,TRBV13
CASSLVGADEQFF,TRBJ2-1,TRBV7-2
CASSKANTDTQYF,TRBJ2-3,TRBV7-3
CASSPPVGSGGTDTQYF,TRBJ2-3,TRBV18
CATTGGRYQETQYF,TRBJ2-5,TRBV19
CASSLGGEETRYF,TRBJ2-5,TRBV28
CASSPDRGAPLHF,TRBJ1-6,TRBV28
CASSLSRETQYF,TRBJ2-5,TRBV19
CASSQGQSNTEAFF,TRBJ1-1,TRBV6-6
CASSFLARRSNQPQHF,TRBJ1-5,TRBV6-5
CAGGGVGSPLHF,TRBJ1-6,TRBV28
CASSWRQGYGYTF,TRBJ1-2,TRBV27
CASSFTGTAPYEQYF,TRBJ2-7,TRBV6-5